This T cell receptor beta chain stems from a study of T cell responses to AZD1222 COVID-19 vaccine. Study-level information: Timing groups of about 4 and about 12 weeks for second doses were pooled. General study results and limits: Spike-specific TCR depth and breadth grew after two AZD1222 doses. Donors were largely white British and mainly female; clonal diversity was possibly underestimated.

Some clones are missing from TCRdb's copy, which holds only in-frame ones; the method was immunoSEQ multiplex PCR. The repertoire includes about 54,000 clones, 89% of them detected once, and about 2% sits in the top ten. The CDR3 runs 13 residues. Germline values: CDR1 SGHAT, CDR2 FQNNGV. Between the trimmed V and J ends, which lost 5 bases and 3 bases, there was a span of 11 bases. In its sample, this clone was seen once. Its antigen remains unidentified. The V and J genes are TRBV11-2 and TRBJ2-7; D is tentatively TRBD1 or TRBD2 (5 bases each). This specimen consisted of peripheral blood, obtained on day 0 of AZD1222 vaccination. The source of this sequence is an adult in good health. The CDR3 region is CASSLAGSYEQYF. The CDR3 nucleotides are TGTGCCAGCAGCCTGGCAGGGAGCTACGAGCAGTACTTC.